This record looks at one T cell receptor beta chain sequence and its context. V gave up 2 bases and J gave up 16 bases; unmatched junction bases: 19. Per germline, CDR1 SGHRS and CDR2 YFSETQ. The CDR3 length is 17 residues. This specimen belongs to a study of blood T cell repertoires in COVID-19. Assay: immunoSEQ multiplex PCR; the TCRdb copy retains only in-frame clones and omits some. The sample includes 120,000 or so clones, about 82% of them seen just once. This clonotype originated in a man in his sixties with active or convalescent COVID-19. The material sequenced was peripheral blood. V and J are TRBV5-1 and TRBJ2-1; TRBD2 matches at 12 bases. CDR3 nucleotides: TGCGCCAGCAGCTTATCCCCCACTAGCGGGAGGCCAGTTGGTGAATTCTTC. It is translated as CASSLSPTSGRPVGEFF.